This TCR beta chain was found in a study of neurological immune-mediated disorders. This clonotype was counted at least ten times. Its antigen is not identified. Each TCR transcript was tagged with a 10-nucleotide random UMI during 5'RACE. From the 5' RACE reads, TCRdb called clonotypes with MiXCR, one entry per CDR3 protein. The table includes 55,000 to 70,000 distinct CDR3 sequences, approximately 10% detected once. Notes on the study in general: Among expanded clones, no CDR3 amino acid sequences were shared across subjects, a pattern suggesting private repertoires in all groups. Multiple sclerosis, the disease with the least TCR clonal expansion, fell below healthy controls, whereas HTLV-1-associated myelopathy showed the most.

This CDR3 spans 14 amino acids. Trimming cost V 5 bases and J 1 base, with 11 bases left between them. The germline gives CDR1 MNHEY, CDR2 SVGAGI. Healthy control samples came from blood bank volunteers in Maryland, USA. The receptor was isolated from a man aged 55 to 70 in good health. What was sequenced was PBMCs. The chain couples TRBV6-5 to TRBJ1-1; weak D call: TRBD1 (5 bases). The CDR3 sequence is CASSRGVGNTEAFF. CDR3 nucleotide sequence: TGTGCCAGCAGTCGGGGGGTTGGGAACACTGAAGCTTTCTTT.